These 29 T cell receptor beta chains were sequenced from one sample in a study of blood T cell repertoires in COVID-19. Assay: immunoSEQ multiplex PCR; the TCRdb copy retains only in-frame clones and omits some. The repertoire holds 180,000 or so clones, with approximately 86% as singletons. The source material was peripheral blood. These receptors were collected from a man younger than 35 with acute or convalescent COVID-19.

Written as DNA, the CDR3 is TGTGCCAGCAGCCACGGGGTATGGAATTCACCCCTCCACTTT. Encoded protein: CASSHGVWNSPLHF. The chain links TRBV3-1 (or the pseudogene TRBV3-2) to TRBJ1-6; no reliable D call. V shed 3 bases and J shed 7 bases, with 10 bases lying between them. The CDR3 is made up of 14 amino acids. Germline CDR1 LGHDT, CDR2 YNNKEL (reference sequence).

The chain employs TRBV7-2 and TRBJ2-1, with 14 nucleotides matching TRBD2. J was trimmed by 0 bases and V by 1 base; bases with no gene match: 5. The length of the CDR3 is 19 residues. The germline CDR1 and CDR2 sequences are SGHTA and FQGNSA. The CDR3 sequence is CASSLDWTSGGPSYNEQFF. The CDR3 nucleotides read TGTGCCAGCAGCTTAGACTGGACTAGCGGGGGGCCCTCCTACAATGAGCAGTTCTTC.

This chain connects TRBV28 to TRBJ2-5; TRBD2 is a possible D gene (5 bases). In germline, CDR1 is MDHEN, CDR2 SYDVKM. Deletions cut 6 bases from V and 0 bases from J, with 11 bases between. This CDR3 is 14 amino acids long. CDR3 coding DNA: TGTGCCAGCAGAGAACCGCGGGACCAAGAGACCCAGTACTTC. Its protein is CASREPRDQETQYF.

CDR3 region: CASSSTDRHTYEQYV. For the CDR3, the DNA is TGCGCCAGCAGCTCAACGGACAGGCACACCTACGAGCAGTACGTC. The chain joins TRBV5-1 to TRBJ2-7; TRBD1 agrees at 7 bases. The ends lost 3 bases at V and 2 bases at J; junction bases unmatched: 8. Germline CDR1 is SGHRS and CDR2 is YFSETQ. This CDR3 is 15 amino acids long.

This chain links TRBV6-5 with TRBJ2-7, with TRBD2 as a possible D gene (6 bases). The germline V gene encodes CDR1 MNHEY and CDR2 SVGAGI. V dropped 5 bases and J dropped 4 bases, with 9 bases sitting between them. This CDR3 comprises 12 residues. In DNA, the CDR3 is TGTGCCAGCAGTCGGGACTTATACGAGCAGTACTTC. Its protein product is CASSRDLYEQYF.

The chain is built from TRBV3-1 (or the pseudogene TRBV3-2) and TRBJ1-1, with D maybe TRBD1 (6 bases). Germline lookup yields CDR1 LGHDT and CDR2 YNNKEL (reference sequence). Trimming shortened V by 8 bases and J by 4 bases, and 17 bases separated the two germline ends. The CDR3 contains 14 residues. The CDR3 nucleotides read TGTGCCAGCGCCCTTAGACAGGCCCCCACTGAAGCTTTCTTT. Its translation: CASALRQAPTEAFF.

Here the CDR3 DNA reads TGTGCCAGTAAACCCCTGGGGAGTAAGGAGACCCAGTACTTC. Translated, it gives CASKPLGSKETQYF. The chain combines TRBV19 with TRBJ2-5; TRBD2 is a possible D gene (5 bases). The CDR3 is 14 amino acids. Germline V gene lookup returns CDR1 LNHDA and CDR2 SQIVND (reference sequence). Between the trimmed V and J ends, which lost 7 bases and 5 bases, there was a span of 17 bases. Based on the CDR3 plus reference TRBV19 and TRBJ2-5, the full variable domain is DGGITQSPKYLFRKEGQNVTLSCEQNLNHDAMYWYRQDPGQGLRLIYYSQIVNDFQKGDIAEGYSVSREKKESFPLTVTSAQKNPTAFYLCASKPLGSKETQYFGPGTRLLVL.

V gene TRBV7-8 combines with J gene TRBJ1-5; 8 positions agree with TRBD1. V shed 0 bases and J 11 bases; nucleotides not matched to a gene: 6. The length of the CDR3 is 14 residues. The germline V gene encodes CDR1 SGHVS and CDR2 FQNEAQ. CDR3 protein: CASSLASRTGSQHF. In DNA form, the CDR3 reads TGTGCCAGCAGCTTAGCGAGTAGGACAGGGTCCCAGCATTTT.

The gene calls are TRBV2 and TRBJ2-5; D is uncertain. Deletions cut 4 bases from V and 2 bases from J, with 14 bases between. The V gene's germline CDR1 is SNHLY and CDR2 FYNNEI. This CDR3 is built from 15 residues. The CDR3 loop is CASSVYVEEQETQYF. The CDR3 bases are TGTGCCAGCAGTGTTTACGTTGAGGAACAAGAGACCCAGTACTTC.

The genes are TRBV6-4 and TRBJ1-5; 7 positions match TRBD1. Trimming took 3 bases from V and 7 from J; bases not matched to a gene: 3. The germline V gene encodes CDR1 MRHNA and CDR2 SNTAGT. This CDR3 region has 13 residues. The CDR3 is CASSDSGGQPQHF. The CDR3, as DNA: TGTGCCAGCAGTGATTCAGGGGGGCAGCCCCAGCATTTT.

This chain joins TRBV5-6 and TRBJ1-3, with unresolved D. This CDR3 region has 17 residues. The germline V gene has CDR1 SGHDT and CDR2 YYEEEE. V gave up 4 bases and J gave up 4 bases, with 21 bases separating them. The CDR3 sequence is CASSKKWVSLDGNTIYF. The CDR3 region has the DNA TGTGCCAGCAGCAAAAAATGGGTCAGTCTAGACGGAAACACCATATATTTT.

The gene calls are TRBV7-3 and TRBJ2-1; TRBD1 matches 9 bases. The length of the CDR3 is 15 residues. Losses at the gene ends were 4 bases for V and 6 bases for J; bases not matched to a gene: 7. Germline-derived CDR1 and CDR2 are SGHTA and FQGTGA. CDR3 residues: CASSSGQGSFNEQFF. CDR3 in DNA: TGTGCCAGCAGCTCCGGACAGGGGAGCTTCAATGAGCAGTTCTTC.

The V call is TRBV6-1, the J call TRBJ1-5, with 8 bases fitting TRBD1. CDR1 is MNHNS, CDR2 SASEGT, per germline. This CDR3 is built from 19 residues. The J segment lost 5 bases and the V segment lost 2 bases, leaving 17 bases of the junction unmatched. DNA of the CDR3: TGTGCCAGCAGTGAAAACGAAATGACAGGGGACGCATTCGATCAGCCCCAGCATTTT. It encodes CASSENEMTGDAFDQPQHF.

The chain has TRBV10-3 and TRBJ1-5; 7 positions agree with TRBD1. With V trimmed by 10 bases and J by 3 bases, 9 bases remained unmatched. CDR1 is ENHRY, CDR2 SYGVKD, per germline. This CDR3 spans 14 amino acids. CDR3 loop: CATETGILNQPQHF. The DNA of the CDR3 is TGTGCCACCGAGACAGGGATCCTCAATCAGCCCCAGCATTTT.

The CDR3 spells CSAPSEGEQYV. Here the CDR3 DNA reads TGCAGTGCCCCGAGCGAGGGCGAACAGTACGTC. This sequence joins TRBV20-1 and TRBJ2-7, with a tentative D call TRBD2 (5 bases). The CDR3 is made up of 11 amino acids. With 6 bases removed from V and 10 bases from J, the gap between germline ends came to 16 bases. Germline CDR1 and CDR2: DFQATT and SNEGSKA (reference sequence).

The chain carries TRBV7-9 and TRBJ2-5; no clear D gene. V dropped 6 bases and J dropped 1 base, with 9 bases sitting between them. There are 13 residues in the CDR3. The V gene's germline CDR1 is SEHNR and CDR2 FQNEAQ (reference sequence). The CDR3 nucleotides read TGTGCCAGCAGTCCCAGGATCCAAGAGACCCAGTACTTC. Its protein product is CASSPRIQETQYF.

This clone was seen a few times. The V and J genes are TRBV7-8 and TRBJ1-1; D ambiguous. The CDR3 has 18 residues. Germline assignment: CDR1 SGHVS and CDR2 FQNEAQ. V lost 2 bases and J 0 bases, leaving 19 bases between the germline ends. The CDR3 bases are TGTGCCAGCAGCTTAAATATCGGTTTGTGGGCCATGAACACTGAAGCTTTCTTT. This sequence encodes CASSLNIGLWAMNTEAFF.

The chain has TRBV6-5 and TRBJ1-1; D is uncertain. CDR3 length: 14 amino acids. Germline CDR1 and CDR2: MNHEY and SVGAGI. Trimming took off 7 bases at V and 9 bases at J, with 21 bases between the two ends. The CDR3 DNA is TGTGCCAGCACAACCAGCTTTATGATGGGCAAAGCTTTCTTT. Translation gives CASTTSFMMGKAFF.

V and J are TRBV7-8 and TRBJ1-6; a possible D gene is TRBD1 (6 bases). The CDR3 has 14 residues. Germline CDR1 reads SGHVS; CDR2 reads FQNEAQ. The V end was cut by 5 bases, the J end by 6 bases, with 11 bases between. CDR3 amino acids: CASSLLRGNSPLHF. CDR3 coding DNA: TGTGCCAGCAGCCTCCTCAGGGGTAATTCACCCCTCCACTTT.

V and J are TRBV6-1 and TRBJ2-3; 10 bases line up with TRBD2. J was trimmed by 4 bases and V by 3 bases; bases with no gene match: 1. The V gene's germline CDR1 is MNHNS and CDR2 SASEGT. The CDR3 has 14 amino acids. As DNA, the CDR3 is TGTGCCAGCAGTGAGGGACTAGCGTCAGATACGCAGTATTTT. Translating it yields CASSEGLASDTQYF.

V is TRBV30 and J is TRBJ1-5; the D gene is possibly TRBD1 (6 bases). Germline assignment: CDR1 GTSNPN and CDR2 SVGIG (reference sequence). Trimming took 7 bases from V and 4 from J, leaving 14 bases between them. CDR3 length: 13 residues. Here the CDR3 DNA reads TGTGCCTCAGGGAACAGGGAGAATCAGCCCCAGCATTTT. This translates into CASGNRENQPQHF.

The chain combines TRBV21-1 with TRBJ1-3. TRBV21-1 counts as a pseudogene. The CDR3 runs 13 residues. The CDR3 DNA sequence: TGTGCCAGAAAGACGGGGGGAGGAAACACCATATATTTT. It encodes CARKTGGGNTIYF.

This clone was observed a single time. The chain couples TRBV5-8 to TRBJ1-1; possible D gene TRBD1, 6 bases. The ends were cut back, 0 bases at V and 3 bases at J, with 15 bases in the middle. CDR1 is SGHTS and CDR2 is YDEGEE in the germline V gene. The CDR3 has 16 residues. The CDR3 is CASSLGRGLYDTEAFF. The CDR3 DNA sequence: TGTGCCAGCAGCTTGGGAAGGGGGTTATATGACACTGAAGCTTTCTTT.

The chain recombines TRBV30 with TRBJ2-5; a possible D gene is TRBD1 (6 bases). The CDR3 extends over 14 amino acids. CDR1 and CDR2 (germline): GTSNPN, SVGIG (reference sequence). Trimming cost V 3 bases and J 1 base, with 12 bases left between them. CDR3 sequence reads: CAWRKQGTQETQYF. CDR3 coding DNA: TGTGCCTGGAGGAAACAGGGTACCCAAGAGACCCAGTACTTC.

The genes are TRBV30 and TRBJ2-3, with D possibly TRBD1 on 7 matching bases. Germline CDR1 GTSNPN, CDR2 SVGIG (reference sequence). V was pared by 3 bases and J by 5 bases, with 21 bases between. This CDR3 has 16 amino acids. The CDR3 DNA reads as TGTGCCTGGAGAGGGCGGAGGGGGCCCGAGCGAGATACGCAGTATTTT. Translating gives CAWRGRRGPERDTQYF.

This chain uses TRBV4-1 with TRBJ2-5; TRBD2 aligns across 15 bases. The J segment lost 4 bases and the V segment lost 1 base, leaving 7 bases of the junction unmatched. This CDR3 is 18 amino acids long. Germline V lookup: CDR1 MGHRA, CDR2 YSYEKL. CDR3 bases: TGCGCCAGCAGCCAAGTCTGGACTAGCGGGGGGGCCGGAGAGACCCAGTACTTC. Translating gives CASSQVWTSGGAGETQYF.

The CDR3, as DNA: TGTGCCAGCTCGGGGGGGGCCAATGTAACTAATGAAAAACTGTTTTTT. Translation gives CASSGGANVTNEKLFF. The chain joins TRBV28 to TRBJ1-4; tentative D call: TRBD1 (6 bases). The CDR3 extends over 16 amino acids. Trimming removed 8 bases at V and 1 base at J, with 17 bases between. Germline V gene sequence: CDR1 MDHEN, CDR2 SYDVKM.

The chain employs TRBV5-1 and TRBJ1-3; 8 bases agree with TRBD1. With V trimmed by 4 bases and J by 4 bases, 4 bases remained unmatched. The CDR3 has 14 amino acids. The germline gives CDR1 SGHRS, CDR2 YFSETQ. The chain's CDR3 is CASSPTGEGNTIYF. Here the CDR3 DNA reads TGCGCCAGCAGCCCGACAGGGGAGGGAAACACCATATATTTT.

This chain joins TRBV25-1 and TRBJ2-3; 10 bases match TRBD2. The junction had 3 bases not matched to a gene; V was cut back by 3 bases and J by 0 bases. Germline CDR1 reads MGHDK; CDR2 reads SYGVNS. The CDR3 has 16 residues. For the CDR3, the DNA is TGTGCCAGCAGTGAGGGACTAGCGACTAGCACAGATACGCAGTATTTT. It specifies CASSEGLATSTDTQYF.